This passage covers 23 T cell receptor beta chains from one sample sequenced in a study of early T cells in non-severe SARS-CoV-2 infection. TCRdb reprocessed the 5' RACE reads with MiXCR, giving one entry per CDR3 protein. The sample holds over 30,000 distinct CDR3 sequences, around 5% seen once. The sequenced sample consisted of whole blood. All receptors derive from an adult who was a healthcare worker with PCR-confirmed SARS-CoV-2 infection or an uninfected control (not recorded which).

In this sample, this clonotype turned up many times. The V gene is TRBV30, the J gene TRBJ2-7, with D possibly matching TRBD2 (7 bases). Germline CDR1 and CDR2: GTSNPN and SVGIG (reference sequence). The CDR3 totals 14 residues. With 7 bases removed from V and 0 bases from J, the gap between germline ends came to 16 bases. Here the CDR3 reads CASSRGRASYEQYF. CDR3 coding DNA: TGTGCCTCATCTAGGGGGAGGGCCTCCTACGAGCAGTACTTC.

This clonotype was detected a few times. The chain links TRBV5-4 to TRBJ2-5; 11 nucleotides align to TRBD2. V trimming: 4 bases; J trimming: 3 bases; junction bases outside the gene matches: 5. The CDR3 covers 15 residues. From germline, CDR1 is SGHNT and CDR2 YYREEE (reference sequence). CDR3 in DNA: TGTGCCAGCAGCCGAATGGGACTAGCGGAAGAGACCCAGTACTTC. Protein sequence: CASSRMGLAEETQYF.

This clonotype was recorded many times. The V gene is TRBV12-3 or TRBV12-4, the J gene TRBJ1-2, with D hard to call. The CDR3 covers 11 residues. V lost 7 bases and J lost 4, with 7 bases in between. This chain's CDR3 is CASKPSYGYTF. The CDR3 coding sequence is TGTGCCAGCAAACCCTCCTATGGCTACACCTTC.

This clonotype was seen many times. The V gene is TRBV30, the J gene TRBJ2-5, with TRBD1 matching over 9 bases. The CDR3 covers 14 residues. Trimming at V came to 3 bases and at J to 4 bases, leaving 6 bases not matched to a gene. CDR1 and CDR2 (germline): GTSNPN, SVGIG (reference sequence). CDR3 bases: TGTGCCTGGAGCCCCACAGGGGGCTTAGAGACCCAGTACTTC. The encoded protein is CAWSPTGGLETQYF.

Ten or more counts support this clonotype. The chain joins TRBV29-1 to TRBJ2-5, with D perhaps given as TRBD1 or TRBD2 (5 bases each). V lost 3 bases, J lost 1 base, and 9 bases lay in between. This CDR3 is built from 13 residues. The germline V gene has CDR1 SQVTM and CDR2 ANQGSEA. The DNA of the CDR3 is TGCAGCGTTGATTCGGGACCCCAAGAGACCCAGTACTTC. Amino acids: CSVDSGPQETQYF.

This clonotype was picked up many times. V is TRBV11-3 and J is TRBJ2-5; D is perhaps TRBD1 (6 bases). This CDR3 is built from 13 residues. V was clipped by 5 bases and J by 4 bases, with 11 bases between them. Germline-derived CDR1 and CDR2 are SGHNT and YENEEA. In DNA form, the CDR3 reads TGTGCCAGCAGCCGGGGACAACGAGAGACCCAGTACTTC. Residues: CASSRGQRETQYF.

This clonotype has ten or more counts. The chain links TRBV4-3 to TRBJ2-5; D not certain. The CDR3 is 15 amino acids. CDR1 and CDR2 (germline): LGHNA, YSLEER. The V end lost 0 bases, the J end lost 0 bases, and 8 bases lay between the germline ends. The CDR3 region is CASSQDSLNQETQYF. CDR3 nucleotides: TGCGCCAGCAGCCAAGATTCACTGAACCAAGAGACCCAGTACTTC.

This clonotype has a count of ten or more. DNA for the CDR3: TGTGCCAGCAGCTTAGTTGCTAGCGGGGAAGGTGAGCAGTTCTTC. Amino acid sequence: CASSLVASGEGEQFF. This chain uses TRBV7-2 with TRBJ2-1, with 9 nucleotides matching TRBD2. CDR1 and CDR2 (germline): SGHTA, FQGNSA. With 1 base clipped from V and 9 bases from J, the junction kept 7 bases outside the gene matches. The CDR3 is made up of 15 amino acids.

This clonotype was seen ten or more times. The V and J genes are TRBV7-2 and TRBJ2-3; 13 positions agree with TRBD2. The J segment lost 8 bases and the V segment lost 3 bases, leaving 8 bases of the junction unmatched. The V gene's germline CDR1 is SGHTA and CDR2 FQGNSA. This CDR3 comprises 16 residues. The CDR3 sequence: CASSFTSGGARVTQYF. The CDR3 bases are TGTGCCAGCAGCTTCACTAGCGGGGGGGCCAGGGTTACGCAGTATTTT.

The J gene is TRBJ2-2, the V gene TRBV5-1; TRBD2 is a possible D gene (6 bases). The CDR3 has 15 residues. Germline-derived CDR1 and CDR2 are SGHRS and YFSETQ. The ends were cut back, 4 bases at V and 4 bases at J, with 14 bases in the middle. The CDR3 DNA reads TGCGCCAGCAGCCTCCCGTCGGGGGTCACCGGGGAGCTGTTTTTT. It encodes CASSLPSGVTGELFF.

This clonotype turned up a few times. This chain connects TRBV30 to TRBJ2-1, with D possibly being TRBD1 (5 bases). Between the trimmed V and J ends, which lost 0 bases and 8 bases, there was a span of 11 bases. This CDR3 comprises 13 residues. In germline, CDR1 is GTSNPN, CDR2 SVGIG (reference sequence). CDR3 in amino acids: CAWSVGVEDEQFF. The CDR3 DNA reads as TGTGCCTGGAGTGTAGGGGTAGAAGATGAGCAGTTCTTC.

In this sample, this clonotype turned up many times. The chain has TRBV7-2 and TRBJ2-3; 10 bases fit TRBD2. The germline CDR1 and CDR2 sequences are SGHTA and FQGNSA. V lost 1 base and J lost 6; bases outside the gene matches: 1. This CDR3 has 14 amino acids. The CDR3 region is CASSLGSGGDTQYF. Written as DNA, the CDR3 is TGTGCCAGCAGCTTAGGTAGCGGGGGGGATACGCAGTATTTT.

This clonotype came up many times. The rearrangement uses TRBV18 and TRBJ2-1; 10 bases map to TRBD2. This CDR3 contains 15 residues. V lost 3 bases and J lost 4; bases outside the gene matches: 3. CDR1 KGHSH and CDR2 LQKENI come from the germline V gene. CDR3 residues: CASSPVSGGYNEQFF. The CDR3 DNA follows: TGTGCCAGCTCACCGGTTAGCGGGGGGTACAATGAGCAGTTCTTC.

This clonotype showed up many times. V gene TRBV6-5 combines with J gene TRBJ1-6; 9 bases agree with TRBD1. This CDR3 is 20 amino acids long. J lost 2 bases, V lost 0 bases, and 11 bases had no gene match. The germline V gene encodes CDR1 MNHEY and CDR2 SVGAGI. CDR3 in amino acids: CASSYSGSQDRGTYNSPLHF. CDR3 in DNA: TGTGCCAGCAGTTACTCGGGGTCCCAGGACAGGGGCACCTATAATTCACCCCTCCACTTT.

This clonotype was seen many times. The chain combines TRBV6-6 with TRBJ1-2, with 7 nucleotides matching TRBD1. V shed 6 bases and J 4 bases; nucleotides not matched to a gene: 11. The CDR3 is 15 residues long. The germline gives CDR1 MNHNY, CDR2 SVGAGI (reference sequence). The CDR3 here is CASSYLGTAFYGYTF. CDR3 coding DNA: TGTGCCAGCAGCTACCTGGGGACAGCTTTCTATGGCTACACCTTC.

A few counts support this clonotype. The chain has TRBV7-9 and TRBJ2-7; no clear D gene. The CDR3 is 14 amino acids. Germline CDR1 is SEHNR and CDR2 is FQNEAQ (reference sequence). Trimming took off 5 bases at V and 6 bases at J, with 17 bases between the two ends. CDR3 loop: CASSAAPQNSEQYF. Here the CDR3 DNA reads TGTGCCAGCAGCGCGGCCCCGCAAAACTCCGAGCAGTACTTC.

In its sample, this clonotype was seen many times. This sequence joins TRBV7-6 and TRBJ2-1, with D unresolved. Per germline, CDR1 SGHVS and CDR2 FNYEAQ. Trimming pared 1 base from V and 11 bases from J, leaving 12 bases between. This CDR3 region has 13 residues. The CDR3 bases are TGTGCCAGCAGCTTAGGATCTCAGTACAAGCAGTTCTTC. It codes for CASSLGSQYKQFF.

This clonotype was seen many times. The rearrangement joins TRBV7-6 to TRBJ1-1; TRBD1 is a possible D gene (5 bases). Trimming pared 1 base from V and 12 bases from J, leaving 12 bases between. Germline V CDR1 and CDR2: SGHVS, FNYEAQ. CDR3 size: 12 residues. The CDR3 reads CASSLEGSTPFF. CDR3 nucleotides: TGTGCCAGCAGCTTAGAGGGGTCGACGCCTTTCTTT.

This clonotype was found many times. The chain joins TRBV4-2 to TRBJ2-1; 8 bases agree with TRBD1. This CDR3 is 14 amino acids long. Germline CDR1 LGHNA, CDR2 YNFKEQ. J lost 5 bases, V lost 2 bases, and 2 bases had no gene match. The chain's CDR3 is CASSQPQGDNEQFF. CDR3 nucleotide sequence: TGTGCCAGCAGCCAACCACAGGGGGACAATGAGCAGTTCTTC.

This clonotype has at least ten counts. This chain uses TRBV10-3 with TRBJ2-7; 7 bases are shared with TRBD1. V lost 3 bases, J lost 10 bases, and 15 bases stayed unmatched. The CDR3 is made up of 15 amino acids. The V gene's germline CDR1 is ENHRY and CDR2 SYGVKD. The CDR3 nucleotides read TGTGCCATCAGTGACATCAGGGGGTCCGCGAGTATCCAGTACTTC. Its translation is CAISDIRGSASIQYF.

This clonotype appeared a few times. This sequence joins TRBV7-9 and TRBJ2-1, with TRBD2 matching 7 bases. The CDR3 contains 15 residues. J gave up 6 bases and V 4 bases, and 9 bases lay outside the gene matches. CDR1 and CDR2 from the germline V gene are SEHNR and FQNEAQ (reference sequence). CDR3 bases: TGTGCCAGCAGCTCTAGCGGTACCACGGCCAATGAGCAGTTCTTC. Amino acids: CASSSSGTTANEQFF.

The chain employs TRBV28 and TRBJ2-7; 12 bases line up with TRBD2. V lost 3 bases to trimming and J lost 7 bases; unmatched junction nucleotides: 1. From germline, CDR1 is MDHEN and CDR2 SYDVKM. This CDR3 is 13 amino acids long. This chain's CDR3 is CASSLTSGGEQYF. The CDR3 nucleotides read TGTGCCAGCAGTTTGACTAGCGGGGGTGAGCAGTACTTC. Combining the CDR3 with reference TRBV28 and TRBJ2-7 gives the whole variable domain DVKVTQSSRYLVKRTGEKVFLECVQDMDHENMFWYRQDPGLGLRLIYFSYDVKMKEKGDIPEGYSVSREKKERFSLILESASTNQTSMYLCASSLTSGGEQYFGPGTRLTVT.

Ten or more counts support this clonotype. The chain carries TRBV28 and TRBJ2-3; 8 nucleotides agree with TRBD2. Unmatched junction bases numbered 3, after V lost 1 base and J lost 0 bases. There are 16 residues in the CDR3. Germline lookup yields CDR1 MDHEN and CDR2 SYDVKM. This CDR3 is CASSLFSSGSTDTQYF. Here the CDR3 DNA reads TGTGCCAGCAGTTTATTTTCTAGCGGGAGCACAGATACGCAGTATTTT.